This T cell receptor (beta chain) was identified in a study of blood T cell repertoires in COVID-19. Study overall: Italy, Spain and the United States were the sources of the convalescent and acute COVID-19 samples. The cDNA or gDNA used as material had been derived from T cells, B-cell-depleted T cells, or PBMCs.

Original data processing: How many nucleated cells were present was estimated from reference gene primer amplification. Sequenced by immunoSEQ multiplex PCR; TCRdb stores in-frame clones only, minus some. V, J and clone size are those of that table, while D and trimming were read from the DNA. Of fewer than 110,000 clones in the sample, 65% to 80% were seen once. V lost 6 bases and J lost 8; bases outside the gene matches: 8. The germline gives CDR1 SGDLS, CDR2 YYNGEE. This CDR3 comprises 13 residues. The clonotype comes from a man between 65 and 79 years old with acute or convalescent COVID-19. Sequencing was performed on peripheral blood. This sequence joins TRBV9 and TRBJ2-5, with 9 bases fitting TRBD1. The CDR3 protein is CASNPGTGPTQYF. DNA for the CDR3: TGTGCCAGCAACCCCGGGACAGGGCCCACCCAGTACTTC.